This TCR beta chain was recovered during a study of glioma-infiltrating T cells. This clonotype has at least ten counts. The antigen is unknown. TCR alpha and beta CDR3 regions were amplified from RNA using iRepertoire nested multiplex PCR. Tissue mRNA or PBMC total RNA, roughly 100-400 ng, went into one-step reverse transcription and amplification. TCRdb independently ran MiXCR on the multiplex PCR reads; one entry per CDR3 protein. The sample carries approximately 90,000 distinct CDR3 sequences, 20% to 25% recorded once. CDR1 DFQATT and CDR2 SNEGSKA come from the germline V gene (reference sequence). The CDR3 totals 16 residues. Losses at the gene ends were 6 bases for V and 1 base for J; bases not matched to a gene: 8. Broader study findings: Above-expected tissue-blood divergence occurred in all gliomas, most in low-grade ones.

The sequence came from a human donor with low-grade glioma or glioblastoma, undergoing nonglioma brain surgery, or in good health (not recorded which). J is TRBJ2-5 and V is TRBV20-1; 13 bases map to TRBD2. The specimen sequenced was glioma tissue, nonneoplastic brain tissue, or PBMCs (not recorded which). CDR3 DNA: TGCAGTGCCATAAGGACTAGCGGGAGAGGCCAAGAGACCCAGTACTTC. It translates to CSAIRTSGRGQETQYF.